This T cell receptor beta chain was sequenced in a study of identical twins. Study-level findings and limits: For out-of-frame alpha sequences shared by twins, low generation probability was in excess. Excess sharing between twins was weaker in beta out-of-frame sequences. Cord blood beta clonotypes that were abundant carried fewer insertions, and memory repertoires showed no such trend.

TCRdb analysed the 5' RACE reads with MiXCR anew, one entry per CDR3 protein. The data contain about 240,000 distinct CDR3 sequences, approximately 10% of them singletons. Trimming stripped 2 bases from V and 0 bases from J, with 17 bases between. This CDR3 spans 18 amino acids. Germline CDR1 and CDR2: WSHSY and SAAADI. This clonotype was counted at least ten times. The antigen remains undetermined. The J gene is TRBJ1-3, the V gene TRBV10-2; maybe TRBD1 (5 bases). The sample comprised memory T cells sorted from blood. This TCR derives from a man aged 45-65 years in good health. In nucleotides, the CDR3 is TGCGCCAGCAGTGAGGACGGGGGATTGATAAGCTCTGGAAACACCATATATTTT. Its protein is CASSEDGGLISSGNTIYF.